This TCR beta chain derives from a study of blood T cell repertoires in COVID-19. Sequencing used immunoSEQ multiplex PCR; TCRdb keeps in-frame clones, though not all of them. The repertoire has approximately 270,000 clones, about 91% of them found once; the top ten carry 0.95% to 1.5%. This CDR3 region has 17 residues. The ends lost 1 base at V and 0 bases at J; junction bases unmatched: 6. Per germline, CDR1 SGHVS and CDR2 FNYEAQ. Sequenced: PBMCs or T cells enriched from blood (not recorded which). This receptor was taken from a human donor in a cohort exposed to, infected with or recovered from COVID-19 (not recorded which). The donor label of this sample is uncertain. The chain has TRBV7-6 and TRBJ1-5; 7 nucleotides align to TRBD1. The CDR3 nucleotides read TGTGCCAGCAGCTTAGGGGACAGTCCCTATAGCAATCAGCCCCAGCATTTT. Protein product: CASSLGDSPYSNQPQHF. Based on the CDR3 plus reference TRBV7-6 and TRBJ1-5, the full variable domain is GAGVSQSPRYKVTKRGQDVALRCDPISGHVSLYWYRQALGQGPEFLTYFNYEAQQDKSGLPNDRFSAERPEGSISTLTIQRTEQRDSAMYRCASSLGDSPYSNQPQHFGDGTRLSIL.